This entry lists 16 T cell receptor beta chains sequenced from one sample in a study of blood T cell repertoires in COVID-19. Profiled with immunoSEQ multiplex PCR; TCRdb holds only in-frame clones, not every one. Altogether tens of thousands of clones are present, approximately 86% being singletons, with the ten largest covering around 1.2%. Sequenced: peripheral blood. The receptors derive from a man in his fifties or sixties with acute or convalescent COVID-19.

V gene TRBV9 combines with J gene TRBJ1-4; TRBD1 might be the D (6 bases). The CDR3 spans 15 residues. V dropped 1 base and J dropped 6 bases, with 13 bases sitting between them. Germline CDR1 is SGDLS and CDR2 is YYNGEE. The CDR3 is CASSVTGSIDEKLFF. In DNA, the CDR3 is TGTGCCAGCAGCGTAACAGGGTCCATAGATGAAAAACTGTTTTTT.

The J gene is TRBJ1-1, the V gene TRBV6-5; 7 bases map to TRBD1. This CDR3 has 11 amino acids. With 6 bases clipped from V and 7 bases from J, the junction kept 2 bases outside the gene matches. The germline gives CDR1 MNHEY, CDR2 SVGAGI. CDR3 residues: CASSQGGEAFF. In nucleotides, the CDR3 is TGTGCCAGCAGCCAGGGGGGTGAAGCTTTCTTT.

The chain carries TRBV5-1 and TRBJ2-1; D gene ambiguous. CDR1 and CDR2 from the germline V gene are SGHRS and YFSETQ. The V end was cut by 5 bases, the J end by 0 bases, with 18 bases between. The CDR3 totals 17 residues. CDR3 sequence (DNA): TGCGCCAGCAGACGAACCATTACAGAGACCTCCTACAATGAGCAGTTCTTC. Its protein is CASRRTITETSYNEQFF.

This clone was observed a single time. V gene TRBV19 combines with J gene TRBJ2-7, with 12 bases identical to TRBD1. The J segment lost 5 bases and the V segment lost 5 bases, leaving 7 bases of the junction unmatched. The CDR3 is made up of 15 amino acids. Germline V gene sequence: CDR1 LNHDA, CDR2 SQIVND (reference sequence). The CDR3: CASSWGQGALDEQYF. Written as DNA, the CDR3 is TGTGCCAGTAGTTGGGGACAGGGGGCATTGGACGAGCAGTACTTC. Supplemented by reference TRBV19 and TRBJ2-7, the full variable domain reads DGGITQSPKYLFRKEGQNVTLSCEQNLNHDAMYWYRQDPGQGLRLIYYSQIVNDFQKGDIAEGYSVSREKKESFPLTVTSAQKNPTAFYLCASSWGQGALDEQYFGPGTRLTVT.

CDR3 loop: CASSIAGYQPQHF. The CDR3, as DNA: TGTGCCAGTAGTATTGCGGGGTATCAGCCCCAGCATTTT. The chain employs TRBV19 and TRBJ1-5; D is ambiguous. Germline values: CDR1 LNHDA, CDR2 SQIVND (reference sequence). The CDR3 is 13 residues long. Trimming removed 3 bases from V and 5 bases from J, with 8 bases in between.

This chain uses TRBV5-1 with TRBJ2-1, with 8 bases matching TRBD2. The CDR3 has 18 residues. The V segment lost 0 bases and the J segment 0 bases; nucleotides outside the gene matches: 8. Germline V gene sequence: CDR1 SGHRS, CDR2 YFSETQ. CDR3 sequence: CASSLAFDSGSSYNEQFF. CDR3 coding DNA: TGCGCCAGCAGCTTGGCCTTTGACAGCGGGAGCTCCTACAATGAGCAGTTCTTC. The full variable domain, its missing parts supplied by reference TRBV5-1 and TRBJ2-1, is KAGVTQTPRYLIKTRGQQVTLSCSPISGHRSVSWYQQTPGQGLQFLFEYFSETQRNKGNFPGRFSGRQFSNSRSEMNVSTLELGDSALYLCASSLAFDSGSSYNEQFFGPGTRLTVL.

The chain combines TRBV21-1 with TRBJ2-3; the table's D call, TRBD2, was not checked against the DNA. TRBV21-1 is reported as a pseudogene. This CDR3 is built from 19 residues. The CDR3 nucleotides are TGTGCCAGCAGCAGGCGGACTAGCGGGGGGGCCGGTACGACAGATACGCAGTATTTT. Translation gives CASSRRTSGGAGTTDTQYF.

The chain uses TRBV6-5 and TRBJ1-1, with a weak D call TRBD1 (6 bases). Germline V CDR1 and CDR2: MNHEY, SVGAGI. V was trimmed by 8 bases and J by 6 bases, leaving 16 bases between them. This CDR3 has 13 residues. The CDR3 DNA is TGTGCCAGCTATTCAAGGGGGGGGTCTGAAGCTTTCTTT. Protein sequence: CASYSRGGSEAFF.

The chain is built from TRBV24-1 and TRBJ2-3, with TRBD1 identical over 11 bases. Germline CDR1 reads KGHDR; CDR2 reads SFDVKD. The CDR3 totals 16 residues. V lost 4 bases and J lost 6; bases outside the gene matches: 8. The CDR3 is CATSDYRDRGEDTQYF. As DNA, the CDR3 is TGTGCCACCAGTGACTACCGGGACAGGGGGGAGGATACGCAGTATTTT.

The V gene is TRBV11-2, the J gene TRBJ2-3, with a tentative D call TRBD1 (5 bases). The CDR3 length is 17 residues. Trimming took 1 base from V and 2 from J, leaving 16 bases between them. CDR1 and CDR2 from the germline V gene are SGHAT and FQNNGV. The DNA of the CDR3 is TGTGCCAGCAGCTTAGGACCAGGGCGGTACGTCACAGATACGCAGTATTTT. Amino acid sequence: CASSLGPGRYVTDTQYF.

The V call is TRBV7-9, the J call TRBJ1-1, with D possibly TRBD1 on 6 matching bases. Trimming pared 5 bases from V and 0 bases from J, leaving 10 bases between. Looked up from germline, CDR1 is SEHNR and CDR2 is FQNEAQ (reference sequence). This CDR3 region has 14 residues. The CDR3 reads CASSARDMNTEAFF. For the CDR3, the DNA is TGTGCCAGCAGCGCCAGGGACATGAACACTGAAGCTTTCTTT.

The chain carries TRBV5-1 and TRBJ2-3, with D tentatively TRBD2 (5 bases). Germline loops: CDR1 SGHRS, CDR2 YFSETQ. The V end lost 4 bases, the J end lost 0 bases, and 18 bases lay between the germline ends. This CDR3 region has 17 residues. CDR3 protein: CASSMGVSGTSTDTQYF. DNA for the CDR3: TGCGCCAGCAGCATGGGTGTAAGCGGCACTAGCACAGATACGCAGTATTTT.

This sequence joins TRBV24-1 and TRBJ1-2; D remains unclear. Germline CDR1 is KGHDR and CDR2 is SFDVKD. Trimming stripped 3 bases from V and 7 bases from J, with 8 bases between. The CDR3 runs 12 residues. This CDR3 reads CATSDSAGGYTF. Written as DNA, the CDR3 is TGTGCCACCAGTGATAGTGCAGGTGGCTACACCTTC.

This sequence joins TRBV29-1 and TRBJ2-2; 8 bases align to TRBD1. CDR3 length: 16 amino acids. J lost 4 bases, V lost 1 base, and 8 bases had no gene match. Germline V gives CDR1 SQVTM, CDR2 ANQGSEA. This CDR3 reads CSVEVPRTGLTGELFF. In DNA form, the CDR3 reads TGCAGCGTTGAAGTCCCCCGGACAGGGCTCACCGGGGAGCTGTTTTTT.

V gene TRBV7-2 combines with J gene TRBJ2-7; the D is unclear. The V gene lost 8 bases and the J gene lost 3 bases, with 14 bases spanning the gap. The CDR3 runs to 13 residues. Germline CDR1 is SGHTA and CDR2 is FQGNSA. DNA for the CDR3: TGTGCCAGCGCTTCCCAAGCTTTCTACGAGCAGTACTTC. The encoded protein is CASASQAFYEQYF.

The rearrangement joins TRBV7-8 to TRBJ1-4, with no clear D. There are 14 residues in the CDR3. V was trimmed by 1 base and J by 7 bases, leaving 10 bases between them. Germline V lookup: CDR1 SGHVS, CDR2 FQNEAQ. The CDR3 DNA sequence: TGTGCCAGCAGCTTAGGTGGTCGTAGTGAAAAACTGTTTTTT. As protein: CASSLGGRSEKLFF.